This T cell receptor beta chain was observed in a study of blood T cells in healthy people across ages. It was with a sample-barcoded 5' primer and a J-beta primer mix that a second PCR of roughly 7 to 11 cycles was run. MiXCR, run by TCRdb on the 5' RACE reads, gives a single entry per CDR3 protein. Of some 750,000 distinct CDR3 sequences in the sample, around a fifth are singletons; the top ten hold approximately 20%. The sequence was collected from a man in his 70s in good health. The sequencing sample was made of blood.

Here the CDR3 reads CASSFYSYNEQFF. CDR3 coding DNA: TGTGCCAGCAGCTTTTACAGCTACAATGAGCAGTTCTTC. V gene TRBV5-5 combines with J gene TRBJ2-1, with D uncertain. The germline V and J ends were trimmed by 2 bases and 3 bases, with 6 bases remaining between them. In germline, CDR1 is SGHKS, CDR2 YYEKEE (reference sequence). The CDR3 is 13 residues long.